A selection of T cell receptor beta chains follows, all from one sample in a study of blood T cell repertoires in COVID-19. Clones were read by immunoSEQ multiplex PCR, and TCRdb kept only the in-frame ones, dropping some. This table has about 68,000 clones, roughly 89% appearing once. Sequencing input: peripheral blood. The receptors stem from a man aged 25-40 years with acute or convalescent COVID-19. CDR3s include the opening cysteine and the closing phenylalanine or tryptophan. A D gene is named only where the DNA matches it firmly. Clone size is not always given. Where it is, it says once, few, many or a class for expanded clones.

TRBJ1-3,TRBV15,-,-,TGTGCCACCAGCAGAGATAAGGCAGGGTCCTTCTCTGGAAACACCATATATTTT,CATSRDKAGSFSGNTIYF
TRBJ2-5,TRBV6-5,-,-,TGTGCCAGCAGTTATCCCGAGGGGGAGGGTGAAGAGACCCAGTACTTC,CASSYPEGEGEETQYF
TRBJ1-1,TRBV7-8,TRBD1,few,TGTGCCAGCAGTCCATGGACAGGCCTGGACGACACTGAAGCTTTCTTT,CASSPWTGLDDTEAFF
TRBJ2-5,TRBV3-1/TRBV3-2,TRBD2,-,TGTGCCAGCAGCCTGACTAGCGTGGCGGGGGAGACCCAGTACTTC,CASSLTSVAGETQYF
TRBJ2-3,TRBV28,-,-,TGTGCCAGCAGTTGGGGGCAGAGCACAGATACGCAGTATTTT,CASSWGQSTDTQYF
TRBJ1-4,TRBV7-9,-,-,TGTGCCAGCAGCTCAGATGAAAAACTGTTTTTT,CASSSDEKLFF
TRBJ2-1,TRBV5-4,TRBD2,-,TGTGCCAGCAGCCGGACTAGCGGCTCCTACAATGAGCAGTTCTTC,CASSRTSGSYNEQFF
TRBJ1-1,TRBV27,-,-,TGTGCCAGCAGTTACAGGGAGAACACTGAAGCTTTCTTT,CASSYRENTEAFF
TRBJ1-6,TRBV5-1,TRBD1,-,TGCGCCAGCAGCTGGATATCACAGGGGCACTATAATTCACCCCTCCACTTT,CASSWISQGHYNSPLHF
TRBJ1-4,TRBV18,-,-,TGTGCCAGCTCGCCGCAGGGAGGTGAAAAACTGTTTTTT,CASSPQGGEKLFF
TRBJ2-1,TRBV6-5,-,few,TGTGCCAGCAGTTTGGGTAGAGGGAGCTACAATGAGCAGTTCTTC,CASSLGRGSYNEQFF
TRBJ2-7,TRBV6-5,TRBD2,-,TGTGCCAGCAGTCTTAGCGGGAGACCCTACGAGCAGTACTTC,CASSLSGRPYEQYF
TRBJ2-7,TRBV2,-,-,TGTGCCAGCCGGGACACCCTATACGAGCAGTACTTC,CASRDTLYEQYF
TRBJ1-6,TRBV27,TRBD1,-,TGTGCCAGCAGACAGGGGTTTAATTCACCCCTCCACTTT,CASRQGFNSPLHF
TRBJ2-5,TRBV3-1/TRBV3-2,-,-,TGTGCCAGCAGCCAAGTTAGGCCTAGCGCTATCAGAGAGACCCAGTACTTC,CASSQVRPSAIRETQYF
TRBJ2-3,TRBV3-1/TRBV3-2,-,-,TGTGCCAGCAGCCAAGATCGGAGGCCGGATACGCAGTATTTT,CASSQDRRPDTQYF
TRBJ2-2,TRBV7-2,TRBD2,once,TGTGCCAGCAGCTTGTGGGGGGGGACCACCGGGGAGCTGTTTTTT,CASSLWGGTTGELFF
TRBJ2-1,TRBV19,-,-,TGTGCCAGTACCCTAGGAGGGGGAGGGAGCTCCTACAATGAGCAGTTCTTC,CASTLGGGGSSYNEQFF
TRBJ2-7,TRBV28,-,-,TGTGCCCCACAGGGAGGGTTCTACGAGCAGTACTTC,CAPQGGFYEQYF
TRBJ2-3,TRBV3-1/TRBV3-2,-,-,TGTGCCAGCGGGGCTAGCGGCACAGATACGCAGTATTTT,CASGASGTDTQYF
TRBJ2-3,TRBV4-1,TRBD2,-,TGCGCCAGCAGCAGTATGTCGGGGGGGCGGGATACGCAGTATTTT,CASSSMSGGRDTQYF
TRBJ1-4,TRBV5-6,-,-,TGTGCCAGCAGCCGGTGGGGGGAGGAAAAACTGTTTTTT,CASSRWGEEKLFF
TRBJ2-7,TRBV7-3,-,-,TGTGCCAGCAGCCTACAGGGAGGGGAAGACTACGAGCAGTACTTC,CASSLQGGEDYEQYF
TRBJ1-2,TRBV28,-,-,TGTGCCAGCAGTCCCTCAGTCGGGATTTTCGACTACACCTTC,CASSPSVGIFDYTF
TRBJ2-7,TRBV6-5,TRBD2,-,TGTGCCAGCATTCTGACTAGCGGGAGGGTCTACGCGCAGTACTTC,CASILTSGRVYAQYF
TRBJ1-1,TRBV30,-,once,TGTGCCTGGAGTGTACGGACTCAAGCTTTCTTT,CAWSVRTQAFF
TRBJ2-7,TRBV7-3,TRBD2,-,TGTGCCAGCGGCGGGAGGGTTCACGAGCAGTACTTC,CASGGRVHEQYF
TRBJ2-1,TRBV7-3,-,-,TGTGCCAGCAGCTGGGGAGACTACAATGAGCAGTTCTTC,CASSWGDYNEQFF
TRBJ2-1,TRBV12-3/TRBV12-4,-,-,TGTGCCAGCACCCAGGGACAAAACAATGAGCAGTTCTTC,CASTQGQNNEQFF
TRBJ2-5,TRBV7-8,TRBD1,-,TGTGCCAGCAGCCCGAGACAGGGACAGACCCAGTACTTC,CASSPRQGQTQYF
TRBJ2-1,TRBV5-1,TRBD2,-,TGCGCCAGCAGCTTGTTAGGGACTAGCGTTCTTGAGCAGTTCTTC,CASSLLGTSVLEQFF
TRBJ1-1,TRBV28,TRBD1,-,TGTGCCAGCAATATCAGGACAGGGAACACTGAAGCTTTCTTT,CASNIRTGNTEAFF
TRBJ1-4,TRBV6-4,-,-,TGTGCCAGCAGCCCCGGGTCGACTAATGAAAAACTGTTTTTT,CASSPGSTNEKLFF
TRBJ1-6,TRBV6-5,-,once,TGTGCCAGCAACTCACAAGGACTAATAAATTCACCCCTCCACTTT,CASNSQGLINSPLHF
TRBJ1-1,TRBV14,TRBD1,-,TGTGCCAGCAGCCAGGGACAGGGAAACACTGAAGCTTTCTTT,CASSQGQGNTEAFF
TRBJ2-7,TRBV7-2,TRBD1,-,TGTGCCAGCAGCCAGATGTGGGACAGGCCATTTAGCTCCTACGAGCAGTACTTC,CASSQMWDRPFSSYEQYF
TRBJ2-7,TRBV6-4,TRBD2,-,TGTGCCAGCAGCGGACTAGCGGAGACCTACGAGCAGTACTTC,CASSGLAETYEQYF
TRBJ2-1,TRBV6-4,TRBD2,few,TGTGCCAGCAGTTCCAGAGCGGGAGGGATACATGAGCAGTTCTTC,CASSSRAGGIHEQFF
TRBJ1-3,TRBV5-1,-,-,TGCGCCAGCAGCAGACTCAACCGTGCCTCACCTGGAAACACCATATATTTT,CASSRLNRASPGNTIYF
TRBJ1-1,TRBV6-5,TRBD1,once,TGTGCCAGCAGCCCGACAGGGGGCGCCGGGACTGAAGCTTTCTTT,CASSPTGGAGTEAFF
TRBJ2-2,TRBV30,-,-,TGTGCCTGGAGTACCGGTTATTCGGGGGAGCTGTTTTTT,CAWSTGYSGELFF
TRBJ2-6,TRBV23-1,-,-,TGCGCCAGCACCAAAACGGTCTCTCCCTCTGGGGCCAACGTCCTGACTTTC,CASTKTVSPSGANVLTF
TRBJ2-3,TRBV19,TRBD2,-,TGTGCCAGTAGTAACGGAGCGGGAGACACAGATACGCAGTATTTT,CASSNGAGDTDTQYF
TRBJ1-1,TRBV5-8,-,-,TGTGCCAGCAGCTTGGGGCTCCTCATGAACACTGAAGCTTTCTTT,CASSLGLLMNTEAFF
TRBJ2-3,TRBV7-9,-,once,TGTGCCAGCAGCTTTAGGGGGACAGATACGCAGTATTTT,CASSFRGTDTQYF
TRBJ2-2,TRBV19,TRBD1,-,TGTGCCAGTAGTACGGACAGGGTGAACACCGGGGAGCTGTTTTTT,CASSTDRVNTGELFF
TRBJ2-1,TRBV28,TRBD2,many,TGTGCCAGCAGTTTAGAGGGAGGAGCGGGAGAGGATGAGCAGTTCTTC,CASSLEGGAGEDEQFF
TRBJ1-1,TRBV28,-,-,TGTGCCAGCAGTCCGCTACCAGGACTTGCTGGCGCTTTCTTT,CASSPLPGLAGAFF
TRBJ2-1,TRBV10-1,TRBD1,once,TGCGCCAGCTCGGGACAGGGCCTCAATGAGCAGTTCTTC,CASSGQGLNEQFF
TRBJ1-4,TRBV6-2/TRBV6-3,-,-,TGTGCCAGCAGTACCGGTGCAACTAATGAAAAACTGTTTTTT,CASSTGATNEKLFF
TRBJ2-1,TRBV28,TRBD2,-,TGTGCCAGCAGTTCCGGGACTAGCGGTAACAATGAGCAGTTCTTC,CASSSGTSGNNEQFF
TRBJ1-5,TRBV6-5,-,-,TGTGCCAGCAGTTATCGCGATCAGCCCCAGCATTTT,CASSYRDQPQHF
TRBJ1-2,TRBV7-9,-,-,TGTGCCAGCAGCCTCACGGACATCTATGGCTACACCTTC,CASSLTDIYGYTF